This T cell receptor beta chain was profiled in a study of blood T cell repertoires in COVID-19. Study-level information: Samples came from the United States, Italy and Spain, spanning acute and convalescent COVID-19.

CDR3 length equals 14 residues. The J segment lost 10 bases and the V segment lost 4 bases, leaving 5 bases of the junction unmatched. Looked up from germline, CDR1 is SGHNT and CDR2 is YYREEE (reference sequence). As processed by the authors: The assay estimated nucleated cells by amplifying reference gene primers. Sequencing used immunoSEQ multiplex PCR; TCRdb keeps in-frame clones, though not all of them. V, J and clone size derive from that table, while D and trimming were established from the DNA sequence. Here the sample spans under 250,000 clones, about 83% being singletons. The sequenced sample was peripheral blood. V gene TRBV5-4 combines with J gene TRBJ1-6, with 10 positions matching TRBD1. The TCR comes from an elderly man with acute or convalescent COVID-19. In DNA, the CDR3 is TGTGCCAGCAGCCTGGGACAGGGGAGCTCACCCCTCCACTTT. This gives the protein CASSLGQGSSPLHF.